This T cell receptor beta chain was sequenced in a study of blood T cell repertoires in COVID-19. Study overall: PBMCs, B-cell-depleted T cells, or T cells were the source of the cDNA or gDNA that made up the material.

The CDR3 spans 16 residues. Germline assignment: CDR1 MNHEY and CDR2 SMNVEV (reference sequence). J lost 2 bases, V lost 2 bases, and 9 bases had no gene match. Repertoires were generated with immunoSEQ multiplex PCR, while TCRdb's copy carries only in-frame clones and drops some. Found here are roughly 250,000 clones, about 82% of them singletons; the top ten hold about 6.3%. The sample consisted of peripheral blood. The receptor's source is a woman in her fifties or sixties with active or convalescent COVID-19. The chain joins TRBV27 to TRBJ2-7; 7 bases map to TRBD2. CDR3 DNA sequence: TGTGCCAGCAGTTTAGGGGACTATCATCAACCCTACGAGCAGTACTTC. Encoded protein: CASSLGDYHQPYEQYF.